The clone carrying this T cell receptor (beta chain) has a handful of counts. These data originate in a study of blood T cells in healthy people across ages. The J segment lost 4 bases and the V segment lost 7 bases, leaving 7 bases of the junction unmatched. CDR1 and CDR2 from the germline V gene are MNHNS and SASEGT. The length of the CDR3 is 14 residues. A J-beta primer mix and a sample-barcoded 5' primer were used in a second PCR of roughly 7 to 12 cycles. TCRdb re-called the 5' RACE reads through MiXCR, storing one row per CDR3 protein. The top ten clones hold about 3.9% of a sample with over 500,000 distinct CDR3 sequences, about 29% of them seen once. The sample also formed part of further work on T cells of mothers and their children.

The clonotype comes from a boy aged 2-15 years in good health. V is TRBV6-1 and J is TRBJ2-1; 7 nucleotides match TRBD1. The specimen sequenced was blood. The CDR3 region is CASTQGDGYNEQFF. The CDR3 DNA reads as TGTGCCAGCACTCAGGGGGATGGTTACAATGAGCAGTTCTTC.